The TCR beta chain under discussion was sequenced for a study of blood T cell repertoires in COVID-19. Some clones are missing from TCRdb's copy, which holds only in-frame ones; the method was immunoSEQ multiplex PCR. The top ten clones hold just over 6.5% of a sample with around 250,000 clones, 85% of them seen once. Exposed volunteers were people who met a COVID-19 case within 2 weeks before study entry. The V gene's germline CDR1 is SGHRS and CDR2 YFSETQ. CDR3 length: 15 amino acids. Trimming at V came to 4 bases and at J to 5 bases, leaving 11 bases not matched to a gene. The clonotype was recovered from a woman aged 45-65 years who had been exposed to COVID-19. Input material: PBMCs or T cells enriched from blood (not recorded which). This chain connects TRBV5-1 to TRBJ2-5; the match to TRBD1 covers 7 bases. The CDR3: CASSRQGDYGETQYF. CDR3 sequence (DNA): TGCGCCAGCAGCCGACAGGGTGACTATGGGGAGACCCAGTACTTC.